This T cell receptor beta chain is drawn from a study of response to subunit inactivated influenza vaccine. Study observations and caveats: It was suggested by the authors that few new T cells are recruited by each seasonal influenza vaccination.

TCRdb re-called the RT-PCR reads through MiXCR, storing one row per CDR3 protein. Counted here are a few hundred thousand distinct CDR3 sequences, 6% to 9% occurring once; the ten biggest clones make up less than 15%. This clonotype appeared a few times. The antigen is undetermined. Looked up from germline, CDR1 is DFQATT and CDR2 is SNEGSKA (reference sequence). The CDR3 extends over 15 amino acids. The trim removed 6 bases at V and 2 bases at J, leaving 7 bases unmatched. The V gene is TRBV20-1, the J gene TRBJ2-7; TRBD2 agrees at 13 bases. Here the sequenced sample was PBMCs from blood, taken approximately 25 months after vaccination. This TCR came from a man between 45 and 75 years old who received an inactivated influenza vaccine. The CDR3 bases are TGCAGTGCCGCCGGACTAGCGGGGGCACCCTACGAGCAGTACTTC. It translates to CSAAGLAGAPYEQYF.